A single sample gave rise to the 6 T cell receptor beta chains below, sequenced in a study. Clones were sequenced by immunoSEQ multiplex PCR, and TCRdb holds only the in-frame ones, with some missing. The data show under 55,000 clones, 80% to 95% seen once. The sequenced sample consisted of PBMCs. The receptors stem from a middle-aged man with rheumatoid arthritis.

The V and J genes are TRBV6-5 and TRBJ2-6; 7 bases are shared with TRBD2. Germline V CDR1 and CDR2: MNHEY, SVGAGI. CDR3 length equals 15 residues. With V trimmed by 6 bases and J by 3 bases, 5 bases remained unmatched. The CDR3 loop is CASSQRGNGANVLTF. The CDR3 DNA follows: TGTGCCAGCAGCCAGCGGGGTAATGGGGCCAACGTCCTGACTTTC.

CDR3 region: CASSVHKTTGGGNEQYF. The DNA of the CDR3 is TGTGCCAGCAGCGTACATAAAACGACAGGGGGCGGGAACGAGCAGTACTTC. J is TRBJ2-7 and V is TRBV5-8; 10 bases fit TRBD1. The germline CDR1 and CDR2 sequences are SGHTS and YDEGEE. The CDR3 runs to 17 residues. The V and J ends lost 4 bases and 5 bases, in that order; junction bases with no gene match: 15.

The rearrangement links TRBV9 to TRBJ2-3; 9 positions match TRBD2. The trim removed 3 bases at V and 3 bases at J, leaving 2 bases unmatched. Germline lookup yields CDR1 SGDLS and CDR2 YYNGEE. CDR3 length: 14 residues. CDR3 residues: CASSEGLATDTQYF. CDR3 DNA sequence: TGTGCCAGCAGCGAAGGACTAGCGACAGATACGCAGTATTTT. Together with reference TRBV9 and TRBJ2-3, the CDR3 gives the full variable domain: DSGVTQTPKHLITATGQRVTLRCSPRSGDLSVYWYQQSLDQGLQFLIQYYNGEERAKGNILERFSAQQFPDLHSELNLSSLELGDSALYFCASSEGLATDTQYFGPGTRLTVL.

The chain has TRBV18 and TRBJ1-5, with TRBD1 matching over 7 bases. Per the germline V gene, CDR1 is KGHSH and CDR2 is LQKENI. The V segment lost 2 bases and the J segment 3 bases; nucleotides outside the gene matches: 4. The CDR3 runs to 15 residues. The CDR3 protein is CASSPGGGHNQPQHF. The CDR3 DNA follows: TGTGCCAGCTCACCAGGAGGGGGCCACAATCAGCCCCAGCATTTT.

The chain recombines TRBV10-1 with TRBJ2-7, with 8 positions matching TRBD2. Germline CDR1 WNHNN, CDR2 SYGVQD (reference sequence). V gave up 5 bases and J gave up 2 bases; unmatched junction bases: 5. The CDR3 extends over 14 amino acids. The CDR3, as DNA: TGCGCCAGCAGTATAGGGACTAGACCCTACGAGCAGTACTTC. Translating gives CASSIGTRPYEQYF.

The chain links TRBV18 to TRBJ1-1, with D possibly matching TRBD1 (5 bases). The CDR3 length is 15 residues. Trimming took off 2 bases at V and 5 bases at J, with 15 bases between the two ends. Per the germline V gene, CDR1 is KGHSH and CDR2 is LQKENI. CDR3: CASSPSQAGGTEAFF. In DNA form, the CDR3 reads TGTGCCAGCTCACCATCTCAGGCCGGGGGGACTGAAGCTTTCTTT.